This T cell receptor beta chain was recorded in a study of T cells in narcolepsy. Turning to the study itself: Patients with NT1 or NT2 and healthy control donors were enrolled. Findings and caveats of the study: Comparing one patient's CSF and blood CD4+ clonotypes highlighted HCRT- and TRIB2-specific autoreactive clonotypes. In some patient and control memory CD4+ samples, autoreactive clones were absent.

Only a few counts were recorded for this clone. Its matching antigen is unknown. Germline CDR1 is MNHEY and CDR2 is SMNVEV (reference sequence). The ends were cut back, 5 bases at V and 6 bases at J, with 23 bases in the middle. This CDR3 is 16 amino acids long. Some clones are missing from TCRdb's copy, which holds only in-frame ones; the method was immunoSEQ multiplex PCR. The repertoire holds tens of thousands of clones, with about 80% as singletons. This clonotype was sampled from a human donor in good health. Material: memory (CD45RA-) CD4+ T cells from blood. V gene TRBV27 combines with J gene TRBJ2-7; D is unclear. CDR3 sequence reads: CASSLRTDPAAREQYF. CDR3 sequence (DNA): TGTGCCAGCAGTCTCCGGACGGATCCGGCTGCACGCGAGCAGTACTTC.